These 14 T cell receptor delta chains were sequenced from one sample in a study of gamma-delta chains in newborns, infants, children. TCRdb reanalysed the reads with CATT. The sample yields thousands of delta-chain clones, less than 6% seen once. The sequenced sample consisted of blood. The receptors come from a child who was a newborn, infant or young child, either healthy, febrile or measles-vaccinated (not recorded which).

This clone is medium-sized in the sample. At the DNA level, this CDR3 is encoded by other sequences in the same sample as well. The V and J genes are TRDV2 and TRDJ1; tentative D call: TRDD3 (6 bases). The CDR3 loop spans 15 amino acids. Per germline, CDR1 GEAIGNYY and CDR2 EKD. Trimming took 3 bases from V and 0 from J, leaving 13 bases between them. The CDR3 sequence: CACDSLLGNTDKLIF. CDR3 coding DNA: TGTGCCTGTGACTCCTTACTGGGCAACACCGATAAACTCATCTTT.

This clone is deemed medium-sized (0.01 to 0.1%). The gene calls are TRDV2 and TRDJ1, with 8 bases aligning to TRDD3. The germline CDR1 and CDR2 sequences are GEAIGNYY and EKD. V lost 3 bases and J lost 1; bases outside the gene matches: 6. The length of the CDR3 is 15 residues. CDR3 amino acids: CACDAVGDPTDKLIF. CDR3 DNA sequence: TGTGCCTGTGACGCCGTGGGGGATCCCACCGATAAACTCATCTTT.

A word on this clone: A much larger clone lies one base from this, so it may be a read error. The chain combines TRDV2 with TRDJ3; 9 bases fit TRDD3. V lost 5 bases, J lost 0 bases, and 16 bases stayed unmatched. The CDR3 spans 21 residues. Germline CDR1 GEAIGNYY, CDR2 EKD. The CDR3 sequence is CACGSADNWGTPSWDTRQMFF. Written as DNA, the CDR3 is TGTGCCTGTGGCAGTGCGGACAACTGGGGGACCCCCTCCTGGGACACCCGACAGATGTTTTTC.

Relative to its sample, this clone is medium-sized. This rearrangement joins TRDV1 to TRDJ1, with 11 bases that match TRDD3. The CDR3 sequence is 22 residues long. V shed 3 bases and J 10 bases; nucleotides not matched to a gene: 31. Per germline, CDR1 TSWWSYY and CDR2 QGS. The chain's CDR3 is CALGEGLSLPLLGDMEPFGLIF. The CDR3 bases are TGTGCTCTTGGGGAGGGTCTTTCCCTCCCATTACTGGGGGATATGGAGCCATTTGGACTCATCTTT.

This clone is deemed medium-sized. The chain has TRDV2 and TRDJ2; 13 bases match TRDD3. Germline assignment: CDR1 GEAIGNYY and CDR2 EKD. This CDR3 comprises 20 residues. Trimming took 3 bases from V and 3 from J; bases not matched to a gene: 15. CDR3 sequence (DNA): TGTGCCTGTGACCGCGTACTACTGGGGGATACGCAGGGTCTGACAGCACAACTCTTCTTT. This sequence encodes CACDRVLLGDTQGLTAQLFF.

Remarks on this clone: One junction end disagrees with the germline gene, perhaps due to a read error. The same CDR3 can be traced to other DNA sequences in this sample. The genes are TRAV29/DV5 and TRDJ1; D gene uncertain. Germline lookup yields CDR1 NSMFDY and CDR2 ISSIKDK. The CDR3 has 11 residues. Here the CDR3 DNA reads TGTGCAGCATTGTGCACCGATAAGCTCATCTTT. This codes for CAALCTDKLIF.

This clone was observed a handful of times. This chain connects TRDV2 to TRDJ3; 8 bases are shared with TRDD3. The V gene end was trimmed by 2 bases and the J gene end by 1 base; junction bases not matched to a gene: 18. The CDR3 spans 22 residues. In germline, CDR1 is GEAIGNYY, CDR2 EKD. CDR3 bases: TGTGCCTGTGACAGCGCTGCACTGGGGATACAATCGGAATCCTGGGACACCCGACAGATGTTTTTC. Translated: CACDSAALGIQSESWDTRQMFF.

This clone is categorized as medium-sized. A read error is possible here, since a much larger clone lies one base away. The same CDR3 arises from other DNA sequences in this sample as well. The V call is TRDV2, the J call TRDJ3; 9 nucleotides match TRDD3. The CDR3 extends over 17 amino acids. Germline V gene data show CDR1 as GEAIGNYY and CDR2 as EKD. V was clipped by 3 bases and J by 1 base; unmatched bases: 3. CDR3 in amino acids: CACDRTGGSWDTRQMFF. The CDR3 DNA reads TGTGCCTGTGACCGTACTGGGGGATCCTGGGACACCCGACAGATGTTTTTC.

Details on this clone: With a much larger clone just one base away, this may be a read error. CDR3: CACDAVLGDTLTAQLFF. The CDR3, as DNA: TGTGCCTGTGACGCCGTGTTGGGGGATACTTTGACAGCACAACTCTTCTTT. The chain recombines TRDV2 with TRDJ2, with TRDD3 identical over 9 bases. This CDR3 comprises 17 residues. V was pared by 3 bases and J by 0 bases, with 7 bases of the junction left unmatched. Germline CDR1 GEAIGNYY, CDR2 EKD.

With respect to this clone: Other DNA sequences of this sample code for an identical CDR3. The gene calls are TRDV2 and TRDJ1; 8 nucleotides line up with TRDD3. The V segment lost 0 bases and the J segment 0 bases; nucleotides outside the gene matches: 20. In germline, CDR1 is GEAIGNYY, CDR2 EKD. The CDR3 contains 21 residues. CDR3 sequence: CACDTGTFRLGDTDYTDKLIF. The DNA for the CDR3 is TGTGCCTGTGACACCGGAACCTTCCGCCTGGGGGACACGGATTACACCGATAAACTCATCTTT.

This clone is labeled as medium-sized. This chain joins TRDV2 and TRDJ2, with a possible D match to TRDD3 (5 bases). Per germline, CDR1 GEAIGNYY and CDR2 EKD. Deletions cut 0 bases from V and 1 base from J, with 5 bases between. CDR3 size: 14 residues. The CDR3 reads CACDTLGLTAQLFF. The CDR3, as DNA: TGTGCCTGTGACACCCTGGGTTTGACAGCACAACTCTTCTTT.

The chain employs TRDV1 and TRDJ1; the match to TRDD3 covers 13 bases. Germline CDR1 is TSWWSYY and CDR2 is QGS. The CDR3 contains 22 residues. V gave up 0 bases and J gave up 4 bases; unmatched junction bases: 20. The DNA of the CDR3 is TGTGCTCTTGGGGAACTAGGCTCCTACTGGGGGATACGTGGCCTACGTGGCGATAAACTCATCTTT. Protein: CALGELGSYWGIRGLRGDKLIF.

The table lists this clone with a count of one. This sequence may be a read error, since a much larger clone differs from it by one base. The chain links TRDV2 to TRDJ3, with 8 bases identical to TRDD3. The J gene, not given by TCRdb, was assigned here from a germline match of the nucleotide sequence. This CDR3 is built from 19 residues. The germline V gene has CDR1 GEAIGNYY and CDR2 EKD. The CDR3 protein is CACGTAGGASSWDTRQMFF. The CDR3 nucleotides read TGTGCCTGTGGCACCGCTGGGGGAGCCAGCTCCTGGGACACCCGACAGATGTTTTTC.

This clone was counted only a few times. A read error is possible here, since a much larger clone lies one base away. The chain joins TRDV2 to TRDJ1; 9 bases map to TRDD3. This CDR3 has 19 amino acids. Germline V gene sequence: CDR1 GEAIGNYY, CDR2 EKD. This chain's CDR3 is CAYDTVHFTGGPYTDKLIF. The CDR3 DNA is TGTGCCTATGACACCGTTCATTTTACTGGGGGACCGTACACCGATAAACTCATCTTT.